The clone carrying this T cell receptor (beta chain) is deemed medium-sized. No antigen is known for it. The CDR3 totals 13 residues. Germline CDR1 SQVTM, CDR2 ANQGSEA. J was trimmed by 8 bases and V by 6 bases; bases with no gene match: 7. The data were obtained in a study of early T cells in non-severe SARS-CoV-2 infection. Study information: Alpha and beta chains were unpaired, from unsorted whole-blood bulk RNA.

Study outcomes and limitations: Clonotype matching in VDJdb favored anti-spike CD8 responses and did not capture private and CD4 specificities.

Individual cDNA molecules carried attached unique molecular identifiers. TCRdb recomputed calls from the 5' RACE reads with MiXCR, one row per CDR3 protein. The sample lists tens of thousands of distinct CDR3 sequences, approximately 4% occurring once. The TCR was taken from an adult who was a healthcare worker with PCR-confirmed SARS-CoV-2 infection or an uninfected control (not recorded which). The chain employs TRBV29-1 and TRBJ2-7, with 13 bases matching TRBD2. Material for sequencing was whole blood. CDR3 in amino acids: CSVPGLAGEKQYF. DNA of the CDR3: TGCAGCGTCCCCGGACTAGCGGGAGAAAAGCAGTACTTC.